What follows is one T cell receptor beta chain and its context. Its target is unknown. The conserved phenylalanine or tryptophan is not found at the CDR3 terminus, so this likely reflects a read error. In patients chosen for sequencing, flow cytometry had shown CD8+CD57+ cell expansion. This entry belongs to a study of CD8+CD57+ T cells in acquired aplastic anemia. The CDR3 length is 16 residues. Germline V lookup: CDR1 SGHTA, CDR2 FQGTGA. V lost 3 bases to trimming and J lost 2 bases; unmatched junction nucleotides: 1. Overall study results and limits: Patients and controls had CD8+ Simpson's diversity values that were not significantly distinct.

Profiling of TCR beta VDJ combinations and CDR3 sequences used genomic DNA as template. TCRdb fed the reads into MiXCR, producing one record per CDR3 protein. The repertoire holds 200,000 to 250,000 distinct CDR3 sequences, with 65% as singletons. The TCR comes from a human donor with aplastic anemia. The rearrangement uses TRBV7-3 and TRBJ2-3; 14 nucleotides match TRBD2. Sequenced material: sorted CD4+, CD8+, or CD8+CD57+ T cells (not recorded which) from PBMCs. CDR3 bases: TGTGCCAGCAGCTTGGGACTAGCGGGAGACACAGATACGCAGTATCTT. Translation gives CASSLGLAGDTDTQYL.